This is a list of T cell receptor beta chains from one sample in a study of blood T cell repertoires in COVID-19. TCRdb's table, derived via immunoSEQ multiplex PCR, lists solely in-frame clones and lacks some. The sample has about 200,000 clones, approximately 91% seen once. The sequenced sample consisted of peripheral blood. These receptors came from a man aged 18 to 29 with active or convalescent COVID-19. Both conserved end residues are part of each CDR3. Each record gives: J gene, V gene, CDR3 protein.

J: TRBJ2-5
V: TRBV28
CDR3: CASRNTGTSFRETQYF

J: TRBJ2-4
V: TRBV7-9
CDR3: CASSSGQASNIQYF

J: TRBJ2-1
V: TRBV2
CDR3: CARQTSGGAFEQFF

J: TRBJ2-7
V: TRBV4-1
CDR3: CASSQAPWTGGPREQYF

J: TRBJ1-2
V: TRBV28
CDR3: CASTPAGSQTFNYGYTF

J: TRBJ2-3
V: TRBV5-1
CDR3: CASSLVGQRGTGRFSDTQYF

J: TRBJ1-1
V: TRBV25-1
CDR3: CASSERTGMNTEAFF

J: TRBJ1-6
V: TRBV18
CDR3: CASSEQGNYNSPLHF

J: TRBJ2-1
V: TRBV5-4
CDR3: CASSSAGRHEQFF

J: TRBJ2-7
V: TRBV5-1
CDR3: CASSPTTGALYEQYF

J: TRBJ1-5
V: TRBV27
CDR3: CASRVRGSNQPQHF

J: TRBJ1-4
V: TRBV7-9
CDR3: CASSPIDSNEKLFF

J: TRBJ1-1
V: TRBV7-2
CDR3: CASSFTGQGPTEAFF

J: TRBJ1-6
V: TRBV9
CDR3: CASSGKGSYNSPLHF

J: TRBJ1-2
V: TRBV27
CDR3: CASSPRTYRNYGYTF

J: TRBJ1-4
V: TRBV30
CDR3: CAWGSGQGTNEKLFF

J: TRBJ2-7
V: TRBV11-2
CDR3: CASSLGSRTYEQYF

J: TRBJ2-7
V: TRBV30
CDR3: CAWSVRGLDNEQYF

J: TRBJ2-2
V: TRBV6-2/TRBV6-3
CDR3: CASSSRGGGSGVFSGELFF

J: TRBJ2-2
V: TRBV10-3
CDR3: CAISPSSGGADGELFF

J: TRBJ2-5
V: TRBV3-1/TRBV3-2
CDR3: CASSQFVGGGLETQYF

J: TRBJ1-1
V: TRBV5-1
CDR3: CASSLTGSRGTEAFF

J: TRBJ1-1
V: TRBV7-9
CDR3: CASSQVLGNTEAFF

J: TRBJ1-5
V: TRBV6-1
CDR3: CASSEGSTGQPQHF